The next 22 T cell receptor beta chains were all read from a single sample in a study of blood T cell repertoires in COVID-19 (dated by TCRdb to the early 2020s). The receptor library was made with the immunoSEQ multiplex PCR assay. In TCRdb, the immuneACCESS table is reduced to in-frame sequences with V and J assigned. These tables do not hold every clone; where another copy was compared, an unresolved V gene accounts for under half, and the others remain unexplained. The sample table contains roughly 200,000 clones; only one count was recorded for around 87% of them. Around 3% of the sample belongs to the ten largest clones. Sequenced: peripheral blood. The origin of the receptors is a man in his forties with active or convalescent COVID-19.

In regard to this clone: The sample has other DNA sequences that encode this CDR3 too. V usage is TRBV27 and J usage is TRBJ2-7; TRBD1 might be the D (6 bases). V was clipped by 2 bases and J by 7 bases, with 18 bases between them. The germline V gene encodes CDR1 MNHEY and CDR2 SMNVEV (reference sequence). The CDR3 runs 15 residues. The DNA for the CDR3 is TGTGCCAGCAGTTTAAAGGGGGACGGGATCTATGAGCAGTACTTC. The encoded protein is CASSLKGDGIYEQYF.

The V gene is TRBV19, the J gene TRBJ1-6, with 10 nucleotides matching TRBD1. Unmatched junction bases numbered 4, after V lost 4 bases and J lost 10 bases. This CDR3 is built from 14 residues. CDR1 and CDR2 from the germline V gene are LNHDA and SQIVND (reference sequence). The CDR3 DNA sequence: TGTGCCAGTAGTAAGACAGGGGGCGACTCACCCCTCCACTTT. The encoded protein is CASSKTGGDSPLHF.

This chain connects TRBV11-3 to TRBJ1-6, with D perhaps TRBD1 (5 bases). The CDR3 runs 13 residues. CDR1 and CDR2 (germline): SGHNT, YENEEA. The V end lost 0 bases, the J end lost 9 bases, and 6 bases lay between the germline ends. The CDR3 DNA reads as TGTGCCAGCAGCTTAGACAGGGTTTCACCCCTCCACTTT. Amino acids: CASSLDRVSPLHF.

The rearrangement joins TRBV4-2 to TRBJ1-5; maybe TRBD1 (5 bases). The CDR3 loop spans 15 amino acids. The ends were cut back, 0 bases at V and 5 bases at J, with 11 bases in the middle. Germline-derived CDR1 and CDR2 are LGHNA and YNFKEQ. This CDR3 reads CASSQEQVVDQPQHF. Written as DNA, the CDR3 is TGTGCCAGCAGCCAAGAACAGGTTGTGGATCAGCCCCAGCATTTT.

The V call is TRBV7-2, the J call TRBJ2-7; TRBD2 aligns across 15 bases. There are 18 residues in the CDR3. The ends lost 5 bases at V and 0 bases at J; junction bases unmatched: 8. Looked up from germline, CDR1 is SGHTA and CDR2 is FQGNSA. The CDR3 reads CASSPGTSGGLISYEQYF. The CDR3 bases are TGTGCCAGCAGCCCAGGGACTAGCGGGGGGCTTATCTCCTACGAGCAGTACTTC.

The chain has TRBV27 and TRBJ1-5; D is unresolved. V lost 4 bases and J 6 bases, leaving 10 bases between the germline ends. CDR3 length: 13 residues. CDR1 and CDR2 from the germline V gene are MNHEY and SMNVEV (reference sequence). CDR3 sequence: CASSSRSGQPQHF. The CDR3 nucleotides read TGTGCCAGCAGTTCGAGGTCGGGTCAGCCCCAGCATTTT.

In DNA form, the CDR3 reads TGTGCCAGCAGCTTGGGACAGGGAGGTACTAATGAAAAACTGTTTTTT. Translated, it gives CASSLGQGGTNEKLFF. This chain uses TRBV5-4 with TRBJ1-4, with 7 bases fitting TRBD1. Trimming cost V 0 bases and J 2 bases; bases outside gene matches: 4. Germline values: CDR1 SGHNT, CDR2 YYREEE (reference sequence). The CDR3 totals 16 residues. Using reference TRBV5-4 and TRBJ1-4 for the parts outside the CDR3, the full variable domain is ETGVTQSPTHLIKTRGQQVTLRCSSQSGHNTVSWYQQALGQGPQFIFQYYREEENGRGNFPPRFSGLQFPNYSSELNVNALELDDSALYLCASSLGQGGTNEKLFFGSGTQLSVL.

For this clone: Other nucleotide sequences in the sample specify the same CDR3. The chain uses TRBV20-1 and TRBJ2-7; possible D gene TRBD2, 6 bases. V dropped 6 bases and J dropped 5 bases, with 11 bases sitting between them. The CDR3 spans 11 residues. CDR1 and CDR2 from the germline V gene are DFQATT and SNEGSKA (reference sequence). CDR3 nucleotide sequence: TGCAGTGCCCGGAGCGGGCACGAGCAGTACTTC. It yields the protein CSARSGHEQYF.

In nucleotides, the CDR3 is TGTGCCAGCAGCCACCCGGGACTAGCGGGGGGGCCCGGGAAAACCGGGGAGCTGTTTTTT. This gives the protein CASSHPGLAGGPGKTGELFF. The rearrangement joins TRBV3-1 (or the pseudogene TRBV3-2) to TRBJ2-2, with TRBD2 matching 16 bases. This CDR3 has 20 residues. The V segment lost 3 bases and the J segment 5 bases; nucleotides outside the gene matches: 12. Germline lookup yields CDR1 LGHDT and CDR2 YNNKEL (reference sequence).

The V call is TRBV4-3, the J call TRBJ2-3; D is possibly TRBD2 (7 bases). This CDR3 is built from 17 residues. Trimming shortened V by 0 bases and J by 2 bases, and 15 bases separated the two germline ends. CDR1 is LGHNA and CDR2 is YSLEER in the germline V gene. In DNA form, the CDR3 reads TGCGCCAGCAGCCAAGAGTTGGCGGGGGCCGACACAGATACGCAGTATTTT. Translated: CASSQELAGADTDTQYF.

The rearrangement uses TRBV7-2 and TRBJ2-5; TRBD2 aligns across 10 bases. The CDR3 sequence is 14 residues long. J lost 5 bases, V lost 4 bases, and 4 bases had no gene match. The germline CDR1 and CDR2 sequences are SGHTA and FQGNSA. Here the CDR3 DNA reads TGTGCCAGCAGCTCGCTAGCGGGGGACGAGACCCAGTACTTC. Amino acids: CASSSLAGDETQYF. The whole variable domain, remainder taken from reference TRBV7-2 and TRBJ2-5, is GAGVSQSPSNKVTEKGKDVELRCDPISGHTALYWYRQSLGQGLEFLIYFQGNSAPDKSGLPSDRFSAERTGGSVSTLTIQRTQQEDSAVYLCASSSLAGDETQYFGPGTRLLVL.

V is TRBV19 and J is TRBJ1-5; 7 bases fit TRBD1. The V and J ends lost 5 bases and 6 bases, in that order; junction bases with no gene match: 10. Germline CDR1 LNHDA, CDR2 SQIVND (reference sequence). This CDR3 has 15 amino acids. CDR3 in DNA: TGTGCCAGTAGTCACAGGGGCGTTGGTAGTCAGCCCCAGCATTTT. It yields the protein CASSHRGVGSQPQHF.

V gene TRBV2 combines with J gene TRBJ1-6; D may be TRBD1 (5 bases). CDR1 is SNHLY and CDR2 is FYNNEI in the germline V gene. V dropped 8 bases and J dropped 3 bases, with 8 bases sitting between them. CDR3 length equals 13 residues. CDR3 in DNA: TGTGCCAGCTTGGACATCTATAATTCACCCCTCCACTTT. It codes for CASLDIYNSPLHF.

In its sample, this clone was seen once. V is TRBV10-3 and J is TRBJ2-5; TRBD2 agrees at 7 bases. The CDR3 is made up of 14 amino acids. The ends lost 4 bases at V and 3 bases at J; junction bases unmatched: 5. Germline loops: CDR1 ENHRY, CDR2 SYGVKD. Written as DNA, the CDR3 is TGTGCCATCAGTGGTTGGGGAGGGAAAGAGACCCAGTACTTC. Translated: CAISGWGGKETQYF.

This rearrangement joins TRBV29-1 to TRBJ2-1; D call uncertain. The CDR3 loop spans 14 amino acids. With 4 bases removed from V and 1 base from J, the gap between germline ends came to 11 bases. Germline V gives CDR1 SQVTM, CDR2 ANQGSEA. For the CDR3, the DNA is TGCAGCGTTGGTAGTCCGGGTTCCTACAATGAGCAGTTCTTC. As protein: CSVGSPGSYNEQFF.

The rearrangement uses TRBV6-6 and TRBJ1-1; TRBD1 matches 12 bases. The CDR3 is 14 amino acids. Germline V lookup: CDR1 MNHNY, CDR2 SVGAGI (reference sequence). V lost 6 bases and J lost 5; bases outside the gene matches: 4. CDR3: CASSWGQGATEAFF. In DNA form, the CDR3 reads TGTGCCAGCAGCTGGGGACAGGGGGCTACTGAAGCTTTCTTT.

V is TRBV28 and J is TRBJ1-4; the D is unclear. V was trimmed by 3 bases and J by 8 bases, leaving 10 bases between them. The V gene's germline CDR1 is MDHEN and CDR2 SYDVKM. This CDR3 comprises 13 residues. The CDR3 bases are TGTGCCAGCAGTTTCGGACTAGAGGAAAAACTGTTTTTT. The encoded protein is CASSFGLEEKLFF.

This clone was recorded only once. The CDR3 DNA reads TGTGCCAGCAGCCCGACAGGGGTCGGCTACACCTTC. This encodes CASSPTGVGYTF. V and J are TRBV5-4 and TRBJ1-2, with TRBD1 matching over 8 bases. This CDR3 contains 12 residues. CDR1 and CDR2 from the germline V gene are SGHNT and YYREEE (reference sequence). Trimming took 4 bases from V and 8 from J; bases not matched to a gene: 4. Supplemented by reference TRBV5-4 and TRBJ1-2, the full variable domain reads ETGVTQSPTHLIKTRGQQVTLRCSSQSGHNTVSWYQQALGQGPQFIFQYYREEENGRGNFPPRFSGLQFPNYSSELNVNALELDDSALYLCASSPTGVGYTFGSGTRLTVV.

V is TRBV24-1 and J is TRBJ1-2, with 11 bases that match TRBD1. Trimming removed 3 bases from V and 6 bases from J; junction bases left unmatched: 5. CDR3 length: 15 amino acids. CDR1 and CDR2 from the germline V gene are KGHDR and SFDVKD. In nucleotides, the CDR3 is TGTGCCACCAGTGATACTCGGACAGGGGGCGATGGCTACACCTTC. This encodes CATSDTRTGGDGYTF.

The J gene is TRBJ2-5, the V gene TRBV27, with no clear D. The germline V and J ends were trimmed by 3 bases and 5 bases, with 13 bases remaining between them. This CDR3 spans 14 amino acids. In germline, CDR1 is MNHEY, CDR2 SMNVEV (reference sequence). The CDR3 DNA reads TGTGCCAGCAGTTTTGCGGCACCGGCGGAGACCCAGTACTTC. Protein: CASSFAAPAETQYF.

The gene calls are TRBV30 and TRBJ2-3; 7 bases are shared with TRBD2. The CDR3 totals 14 residues. V was pared by 3 bases and J by 3 bases, with 6 bases of the junction left unmatched. Germline loops: CDR1 GTSNPN, CDR2 SVGIG (reference sequence). CDR3: CAWSLGLGTDTQYF. The CDR3 DNA is TGTGCCTGGAGCCTAGGACTAGGGACAGATACGCAGTATTTT.

The rearrangement links TRBV24-1 to TRBJ1-6; the D gene is possibly TRBD1 (6 bases). V gave up 8 bases and J gave up 4 bases, with 14 bases separating them. This CDR3 region has 15 residues. Germline loops: CDR1 KGHDR, CDR2 SFDVKD. The DNA for the CDR3 is TGTGCCACCACCGGGGGGCTAGGGTATAATTCACCCCTCCACTTT. It codes for CATTGGLGYNSPLHF.